Listed here are 26 T cell receptor beta chains from one sample, sequenced in a study of blood T cell repertoires in COVID-19. Clones were sequenced by immunoSEQ multiplex PCR, and TCRdb holds only the in-frame ones, with some missing. The sample carries 70,000 to 85,000 clones, around 88% recorded once. Sequenced sample: peripheral blood. These receptors originate from a man older than 75 with active or convalescent COVID-19.

The rearrangement uses TRBV19 and TRBJ2-2, with D maybe TRBD2 (6 bases). Per germline, CDR1 LNHDA and CDR2 SQIVND (reference sequence). The CDR3 consists of 16 residues. With 0 bases removed from V and 4 bases from J, the gap between germline ends came to 12 bases. The CDR3 DNA sequence: TGTGCCAGTAGTATAGAACGTCTAGCGAGCACCGGGGAGCTGTTTTTT. Amino acids: CASSIERLASTGELFF.

This clone was counted a single time. This chain links TRBV27 with TRBJ1-2, with 8 nucleotides matching TRBD1. The CDR3 consists of 15 residues. V shed 4 bases and J 4 bases; nucleotides not matched to a gene: 8. Looked up from germline, CDR1 is MNHEY and CDR2 is SMNVEV (reference sequence). The CDR3 here is CASSWGAGGAYGYTF. CDR3 nucleotides: TGTGCCAGCAGTTGGGGGGCAGGGGGCGCCTATGGCTACACCTTC.

The rearrangement uses TRBV21-1 and TRBJ1-2; no DNA check was done on the table's D call, TRBD1. TRBV21-1 is an annotated pseudogene. The CDR3 is 14 amino acids. This chain's CDR3 is CASSPWRQGTGYTF. CDR3 nucleotides: TGTGCCAGCAGCCCTTGGAGACAGGGGACCGGCTACACCTTC.

The chain uses TRBV7-2 and TRBJ1-6, with 7 bases lining up with TRBD1. CDR1 and CDR2 from the germline V gene are SGHTA and FQGNSA. Germline trimming cut 1 base from V and 12 bases from J; bases unmatched to any gene: 12. The CDR3 is 16 amino acids. The CDR3 sequence is CASSLVAQQGQKPLHF. CDR3 DNA: TGTGCCAGCAGCTTAGTCGCCCAGCAGGGACAGAAACCCCTCCACTTT.

The gene calls are TRBV6-1 and TRBJ2-5; 9 bases map to TRBD1. The CDR3 consists of 15 residues. Per the germline V gene, CDR1 is MNHNS and CDR2 is SASEGT. Trimming took 1 base from V and 2 from J; bases not matched to a gene: 2. Written as DNA, the CDR3 is TGTGCCAGCAGTGAAGGGACAGGGGCTCAAGAGACCCAGTACTTC. It encodes CASSEGTGAQETQYF.

J is TRBJ1-6 and V is TRBV6-6, with 9 bases that match TRBD1. CDR3 size: 13 residues. From germline, CDR1 is MNHNY and CDR2 SVGAGI (reference sequence). After removal of 6 bases from V and 11 bases from J, the junction contained 5 bases not matched to a gene. The CDR3 bases are TGTGCCAGCAGGGCGGGACAGGGAACACCCCTCCACTTT. Its translation is CASRAGQGTPLHF.

This chain uses TRBV3-1 (or the pseudogene TRBV3-2) with TRBJ1-1, with 7 bases identical to TRBD1. The V gene's germline CDR1 is LGHDT and CDR2 YNNKEL (reference sequence). This CDR3 has 16 amino acids. J gave up 5 bases and V 5 bases, and 14 bases lay outside the gene matches. The CDR3 nucleotides read TGTGCCAGCAGCACCCTTTCGACAGGGCCGTGGACTGAAGCTTTCTTT. Translating gives CASSTLSTGPWTEAFF.

This clone was found a few times. The chain links TRBV11-3 to TRBJ2-5; the match to TRBD2 covers 11 bases. Germline V gene sequence: CDR1 SGHNT, CDR2 YENEEA. CDR3 length: 18 residues. V shed 1 base, J shed 3 bases, and the junction held 10 bases outside the gene matches. In nucleotides, the CDR3 is TGTGCCAGCAGCTTAGGTCCCCGGGCTAGCGGGGGGAAAGAGACCCAGTACTTC. Its translation: CASSLGPRASGGKETQYF.

The chain uses TRBV15 and TRBJ2-3; 8 bases are a match to TRBD2. CDR3 size: 16 residues. J was trimmed by 0 bases and V by 1 base; bases with no gene match: 3. Looked up from germline, CDR1 is LNHNV and CDR2 is YYDKDF (reference sequence). This chain's CDR3 is CATSRATSGSTDTQYF. CDR3 DNA sequence: TGTGCCACCAGCAGAGCTACTAGCGGAAGCACAGATACGCAGTATTTT.

The chain employs TRBV6-2 or TRBV6-3 and TRBJ2-5; 8 bases agree with TRBD1. The CDR3 totals 14 residues. The V and J ends lost 4 bases and 3 bases, in that order; junction bases with no gene match: 4. In germline, CDR1 is MNHEY, CDR2 SVGEGT. This chain's CDR3 is CASSSEDREETQYF. The CDR3 DNA reads TGTGCCAGCAGTTCCGAGGACAGGGAAGAGACCCAGTACTTC.

The DNA for the CDR3 is TGTGCCAGCAGTGGGAACAGGGGAGGCGTAGCGGCCGGGGAGCTGTTTTTT. Translated, it gives CASSGNRGGVAAGELFF. The chain combines TRBV25-1 with TRBJ2-2, with D possibly matching TRBD1 (7 bases). Trimming took off 4 bases at V and 6 bases at J, with 21 bases between the two ends. The CDR3 is made up of 17 amino acids. Germline V gives CDR1 MGHDK, CDR2 SYGVNS.

V and J are TRBV6-5 and TRBJ1-2; D may be TRBD1 (5 bases). Germline CDR1 and CDR2: MNHEY and SVGAGI. This CDR3 contains 13 residues. Trimming took 0 bases from V and 8 from J, leaving 10 bases between them. The CDR3 DNA reads TGTGCCAGCAGTTACTCTCAGGGATACGGCTACACCTTC. The encoded protein is CASSYSQGYGYTF.

The chain uses TRBV7-8 and TRBJ1-3, with 11 nucleotides matching TRBD1. This CDR3 region has 16 residues. CDR1 SGHVS and CDR2 FQNEAQ come from the germline V gene. V lost 4 bases to trimming and J lost 3 bases; unmatched junction nucleotides: 5. Here the CDR3 reads CASSWDRGSIGNTIYF. The CDR3 DNA sequence: TGTGCCAGCAGCTGGGACAGGGGGTCCATTGGAAACACCATATATTTT. Filled out from reference TRBV7-8 and TRBJ1-3, the complete variable domain reads GAGVSQSPRYKVAKRGQDVALRCDPISGHVSLFWYQQALGQGPEFLTYFQNEAQLDKSGLPSDRFFAERPEGSVSTLKIQRTQQEDSAVYLCASSWDRGSIGNTIYFGEGSWLTVV.

This chain connects TRBV21-1 to TRBJ1-6; the table's TRBD1 call for D was not verified on the DNA. TRBV21-1 is annotated as a pseudogene. This CDR3 has 19 amino acids. CDR3 DNA sequence: TGTGCCAGCAGCATTGGACAGGAAATAAAGAGCTCCTATAATTCACCCCTCCACTTT. Its translation is CASSIGQEIKSSYNSPLHF.

This chain connects TRBV23-1 to TRBJ1-5; D is possibly TRBD1 (5 bases). TRBV23-1 counts as an open reading frame of uncertain function. CDR3 length equals 15 residues. The CDR3 spells CAVTRDSDSNQPQHF. For the CDR3, the DNA is TGCGCAGTGACCCGCGACAGTGATAGCAATCAGCCCCAGCATTTT.

The chain is built from TRBV5-1 and TRBJ2-3, with a possible D match to TRBD2 (5 bases). Trimming removed 0 bases from V and 1 base from J, with 9 bases in between. This CDR3 has 15 amino acids. From germline, CDR1 is SGHRS and CDR2 YFSETQ. CDR3 DNA sequence: TGCGCCAGCAGCTTGGTTGCGAGGGGCACAGATACGCAGTATTTT. Its protein product is CASSLVARGTDTQYF.

The genes are TRBV7-2 and TRBJ2-5; 8 nucleotides agree with TRBD2. This CDR3 region has 18 residues. Germline loops: CDR1 SGHTA, CDR2 FQGNSA. The trim removed 6 bases at V and 5 bases at J, leaving 20 bases unmatched. CDR3 protein: CASSRGREAGGQRETQYF. CDR3 coding DNA: TGTGCCAGCAGTCGGGGTAGAGAGGCGGGAGGACAAAGGGAGACCCAGTACTTC. Drawing the rest from reference TRBV7-2 and TRBJ2-5, the complete variable domain is GAGVSQSPSNKVTEKGKDVELRCDPISGHTALYWYRQSLGQGLEFLIYFQGNSAPDKSGLPSDRFSAERTGGSVSTLTIQRTQQEDSAVYLCASSRGREAGGQRETQYFGPGTRLLVL.

Here the CDR3 reads CASSEWTSGRADNEQFF. The CDR3 region has the DNA TGCGCCAGCAGTGAATGGACTAGCGGGAGGGCCGATAATGAGCAGTTCTTC. This chain connects TRBV10-2 to TRBJ2-1; 15 positions match TRBD2. Trimming cost V 3 bases and J 7 bases; bases outside gene matches: 7. From germline, CDR1 is WSHSY and CDR2 SAAADI. The CDR3 covers 17 residues.

The rearrangement uses TRBV21-1 and TRBJ2-2; TRBD2 is the table's D call and was not checked against the DNA. TRBV21-1 is marked as a pseudogene. This CDR3 contains 15 residues. The CDR3 sequence: CASSKGEVSTGELFF. DNA for the CDR3: TGTGCCAGCAGCAAAGGGGAGGTTTCGACCGGGGAGCTGTTTTTT.

This clone was detected only once. This chain uses TRBV19 with TRBJ1-2; the match to TRBD1 covers 10 bases. Germline loops: CDR1 LNHDA, CDR2 SQIVND (reference sequence). V shed 4 bases, J shed 8 bases, and the junction held 10 bases outside the gene matches. This CDR3 is built from 15 residues. CDR3 loop: CASSNTGTGVGGYTF. The CDR3 coding sequence is TGTGCCAGTAGTAATACAGGGACAGGGGTTGGCGGCTACACCTTC.

The genes are TRBV15 and TRBJ1-3; D possibly corresponds to TRBD1 (5 bases). The germline gives CDR1 LNHNV, CDR2 YYDKDF (reference sequence). Trimming took 2 bases from V and 0 from J, leaving 17 bases between them. The CDR3 is 18 amino acids. The CDR3 DNA follows: TGTGCCACCAGCAGATCTCGACAGTCCCTAAGCTCTGGAAACACCATATATTTT. It translates to CATSRSRQSLSSGNTIYF.

The V call is TRBV4-3, the J call TRBJ2-1; 9 nucleotides match TRBD2. This CDR3 spans 16 amino acids. Germline V gene data show CDR1 as LGHNA and CDR2 as YSLEER. Unmatched junction bases numbered 8, after V lost 0 bases and J lost 8 bases. The CDR3 region is CASSQDWTSEGDEQFF. DNA for the CDR3: TGCGCCAGCAGCCAAGATTGGACTAGCGAAGGGGATGAGCAGTTCTTC.

The chain combines TRBV5-4 with TRBJ2-7; 9 bases align to TRBD2. Germline CDR1 and CDR2: SGHNT and YYREEE (reference sequence). The CDR3 is made up of 13 amino acids. J lost 5 bases, V lost 5 bases, and 5 bases had no gene match. CDR3 bases: TGTGCCAGCAGGGTAGCGGGAGTAGACGAGCAGTACTTC. It yields the protein CASRVAGVDEQYF. Using reference TRBV5-4 and TRBJ2-7 for the parts outside the CDR3, the full variable domain is ETGVTQSPTHLIKTRGQQVTLRCSSQSGHNTVSWYQQALGQGPQFIFQYYREEENGRGNFPPRFSGLQFPNYSSELNVNALELDDSALYLCASRVAGVDEQYFGPGTRLTVT.

The CDR3 loop reads CASRGTSGRAEQYF. The CDR3, as DNA: TGTGCCAGCCGAGGGACTAGCGGGAGAGCCGAGCAGTACTTC. This chain connects TRBV2 to TRBJ2-7; TRBD2 aligns across 14 bases. The CDR3 sequence is 14 residues long. V lost 8 bases to trimming and J lost 6 bases; unmatched junction nucleotides: 6. Germline V gene sequence: CDR1 SNHLY, CDR2 FYNNEI.

The chain combines TRBV15 with TRBJ1-5, with TRBD1 matching 8 bases. The CDR3 runs 18 residues. V gave up 0 bases and J gave up 8 bases; unmatched junction bases: 15. Germline assignment: CDR1 LNHNV and CDR2 YYDKDF (reference sequence). The CDR3 protein is CATSRDLGDRLYSEPQHF. The CDR3 nucleotides read TGTGCCACCAGCAGAGATCTTGGGGACAGGCTATATTCCGAGCCCCAGCATTTT. Filled out from reference TRBV15 and TRBJ1-5, the complete variable domain reads DAMVIQNPRYQVTQFGKPVTLSCSQTLNHNVMYWYQQKSSQAPKLLFHYYDKDFNNEADTPDNFQSRRPNTSFCFLDIRSPGLGDTAMYLCATSRDLGDRLYSEPQHFGDGTRLSIL.

The count of this clone is one. The chain combines TRBV7-3 with TRBJ2-2, with 8 bases aligning to TRBD2. In germline, CDR1 is SGHTA, CDR2 FQGTGA. This CDR3 comprises 15 residues. Trimming removed 5 bases from V and 2 bases from J; junction bases left unmatched: 4. The CDR3 DNA follows: TGTGCCAGCAGCGTAAGCGGGGGAAACACCGGGGAGCTGTTTTTT. Amino acids: CASSVSGGNTGELFF. The full variable domain, with the rest looked up from reference TRBV7-3 and TRBJ2-2, is GAGVSQTPSNKVTEKGKYVELRCDPISGHTALYWYRQSLGQGPEFLIYFQGTGAADDSGLPNDRFFAVRPEGSVSTLKIQRTERGDSAVYLCASSVSGGNTGELFFGEGSRLTVL.